A selection of T cell receptor beta chains follows, all from one sample in a study of cytomegalovirus exposure and HLA in healthy donors. Assay: immunoSEQ multiplex PCR; the TCRdb copy retains only in-frame clones and omits some. The data show 57,000 or so clones, approximately 70% seen once. The sequencing input was PBMCs. Receptors were obtained from a woman in her sixties in good health and CMV-seropositive. The CDR3 runs from the conserved cysteine through the conserved F or W. The D gene is left open where the match is weak. Rows give clone size only sometimes, using once, few, many, or a class for an expanded clone.

d_gene: TRBD1
abundance: .
len: 14
v_gene: TRBV5-1
j_gene: TRBJ2-3
CDR3aa: CASSPGQATDTQYF
CDR3nt: TGCGCCAGCAGCCCCGGACAGGCCACAGATACGCAGTATTTT

d_gene: TRBD2
abundance: .
len: 14
v_gene: TRBV9
j_gene: TRBJ2-1
CDR3aa: CASSVAGGSGEQFF
CDR3nt: TGTGCCAGCAGCGTAGCGGGGGGGTCGGGCGAGCAGTTCTTC

d_gene: .
abundance: few
len: 17
v_gene: TRBV5-1
j_gene: TRBJ2-5
CDR3aa: CASSQDTVADPKETQYF
CDR3nt: TGCGCCAGCAGCCAAGATACGGTAGCGGACCCTAAAGAGACCCAGTACTTC

d_gene: TRBD2
abundance: once
len: 15
v_gene: TRBV2
j_gene: TRBJ2-5
CDR3aa: CASSLNSGGQETQYF
CDR3nt: TGTGCCAGCAGTCTGAACAGCGGGGGCCAAGAGACCCAGTACTTC

d_gene: TRBD1
abundance: .
len: 14
v_gene: TRBV9
j_gene: TRBJ1-2
CDR3aa: CASSVTGVQVGYTF
CDR3nt: TGTGCCAGCAGTGTTACAGGGGTCCAGGTTGGCTACACCTTC

d_gene: TRBD1
abundance: .
len: 15
v_gene: TRBV6-5
j_gene: TRBJ1-1
CDR3aa: CASNRGGTVNTEAFF
CDR3nt: TGTGCCAGCAACAGGGGTGGAACTGTGAACACTGAAGCTTTCTTT

d_gene: .
abundance: .
len: 12
v_gene: TRBV28
j_gene: TRBJ1-2
CDR3aa: CASTISNYGYTF
CDR3nt: TGTGCCAGCACCATTTCCAACTATGGCTACACCTTC

d_gene: .
abundance: few
len: 13
v_gene: TRBV6-4
j_gene: TRBJ1-6
CDR3aa: CASRMELGSPLHF
CDR3nt: TGTGCCAGCAGAATGGAGTTGGGTTCACCCCTCCACTTT

d_gene: TRBD1
abundance: .
len: 12
v_gene: TRBV19
j_gene: TRBJ1-1
CDR3aa: CASRQGGTEAFF
CDR3nt: TGTGCCAGCCGACAGGGCGGGACTGAAGCTTTCTTT

d_gene: TRBD1
abundance: .
len: 13
v_gene: TRBV7-2
j_gene: TRBJ1-1
CDR3aa: CASSRQGITEAFF
CDR3nt: TGTGCCAGCAGCCGACAGGGGATCACTGAAGCTTTCTTT

d_gene: .
abundance: once
len: 15
v_gene: TRBV10-3
j_gene: TRBJ1-5
CDR3aa: CAIRSGSGGNQPQHF
CDR3nt: TGTGCCATCAGGTCGGGTTCCGGTGGGAATCAGCCCCAGCATTTT

d_gene: .
abundance: .
len: 13
v_gene: TRBV6-5
j_gene: TRBJ2-2
CDR3aa: CASSGPSTGELFF
CDR3nt: TGTGCCAGCAGTGGCCCCAGCACCGGGGAGCTGTTTTTT

d_gene: TRBD2
abundance: .
len: 16
v_gene: TRBV11-3
j_gene: TRBJ2-7
CDR3aa: CASRSPSGSQGYEQYF
CDR3nt: TGTGCCAGCAGATCCCCTAGCGGGTCCCAAGGCTACGAGCAGTACTTC

d_gene: .
abundance: .
len: 16
v_gene: TRBV19
j_gene: TRBJ1-4
CDR3aa: CASSHRATPTNEKLFF
CDR3nt: TGTGCCAGTAGCCACAGGGCTACCCCAACTAATGAAAAACTGTTTTTT

d_gene: .
abundance: .
len: 15
v_gene: TRBV13
j_gene: TRBJ2-7
CDR3aa: CASRLQGASSYEQYF
CDR3nt: TGTGCCAGCAGACTGCAGGGCGCCTCCTCCTACGAGCAGTACTTC

d_gene: .
abundance: .
len: 13
v_gene: TRBV19
j_gene: TRBJ1-2
CDR3aa: CASSALGQSGYTF
CDR3nt: TGTGCCAGTAGTGCCTTGGGGCAAAGCGGCTACACCTTC

d_gene: TRBD1
abundance: few
len: 14
v_gene: TRBV6-1
j_gene: TRBJ1-2
CDR3aa: CASSPQDRVYGYTF
CDR3nt: TGTGCCAGCAGTCCCCAGGACAGGGTGTATGGCTACACCTTC